These 21 T cell receptor beta chains came from one sample sequenced in a study of CD8 T cells in Susac syndrome. It was with random hexamers that about 0.45 to 1 ug RNA was reverse transcribed. Each CDR3 protein gets one entry after TCRdb re-called the immunoSEQ multiplex PCR reads with MiXCR. The table records some 120,000 distinct CDR3 sequences, about 95% of them present only once. What was sequenced was CD4+ T cells from PBMCs. These receptors originate from a human donor with multiple sclerosis.

The rearrangement links TRBV20-1 to TRBJ2-3; the D gene is possibly TRBD2 (5 bases). This CDR3 has 14 amino acids. Germline V lookup: CDR1 DFQATT, CDR2 SNEGSKA (reference sequence). V was trimmed by 1 base and J by 4 bases, leaving 12 bases between them. Written as DNA, the CDR3 is TGCAGTGCTAGAGCCCTCTCACTAGCAGATACGCAGTATTTT. This encodes CSARALSLADTQYF.

The chain carries TRBV6-5 and TRBJ2-7; D gene ambiguous. The germline gives CDR1 MNHEY, CDR2 SVGAGI. V was trimmed by 3 bases and J by 1 base, leaving 10 bases between them. This CDR3 comprises 14 residues. The CDR3 is CASSYTDGSYEQYF. The CDR3 DNA reads TGTGCCAGCAGTTATACCGACGGATCCTACGAGCAGTACTTC.

The CDR3 here is CAISERNSANSGNTIYF. CDR3 DNA: TGTGCCATCAGTGAGAGGAACAGTGCCAACTCTGGAAACACCATATATTTT. The gene calls are TRBV10-3 and TRBJ1-3; D is uncertain. Trimming took 2 bases from V and 0 from J, leaving 14 bases between them. The CDR3 is 17 amino acids. CDR1 ENHRY and CDR2 SYGVKD come from the germline V gene.

V gene TRBV29-1 combines with J gene TRBJ2-2, with 7 bases aligning to TRBD1. The J segment lost 2 bases and the V segment lost 7 bases, leaving 13 bases of the junction unmatched. This CDR3 is built from 16 residues. CDR1 is SQVTM, CDR2 ANQGSEA, per germline. In nucleotides, the CDR3 is TGCAGCGCCTCACACAGGACAGGTGCAAACACCGGGGAGCTGTTTTTT. Translated: CSASHRTGANTGELFF.

This chain links TRBV20-1 with TRBJ2-1, with D unclear. Trimming pared 7 bases from V and 10 bases from J, leaving 14 bases between. This CDR3 comprises 11 residues. Germline CDR1 is DFQATT and CDR2 is SNEGSKA (reference sequence). CDR3 in amino acids: CSVASLGEQFF. The DNA for the CDR3 is TGCAGTGTAGCCTCCTTGGGCGAGCAGTTCTTC.

This clonotype was recorded once. This sequence joins TRBV30 and TRBJ1-2; D possibly corresponds to TRBD1 (6 bases). The germline V and J ends were trimmed by 4 bases and 0 bases, with 15 bases remaining between them. Germline-derived CDR1 and CDR2 are GTSNPN and SVGIG (reference sequence). The CDR3 has 15 residues. CDR3 amino acids: CAWMGHHTSNYGYTF. The CDR3 DNA reads as TGTGCCTGGATGGGACACCATACATCTAACTATGGCTACACCTTC.

The chain carries TRBV5-6 and TRBJ2-5; 11 positions agree with TRBD2. There are 15 residues in the CDR3. The V gene's germline CDR1 is SGHDT and CDR2 YYEEEE. With 0 bases clipped from V and 6 bases from J, the junction kept 4 bases outside the gene matches. The CDR3 bases are TGTGCCAGCAGCTTGGGACTAGCGGGGTTTAAGACCCAGTACTTC. Protein product: CASSLGLAGFKTQYF.

The chain has TRBV30 and TRBJ2-1; TRBD1 aligns across 8 bases. Germline V CDR1 and CDR2: GTSNPN, SVGIG (reference sequence). The CDR3 has 14 residues. V lost 5 bases and J lost 5; bases outside the gene matches: 8. In DNA form, the CDR3 reads TGTGCCTGGGCTCCGGGACAGGCCAACAATGAGCAGTTCTTC. It encodes CAWAPGQANNEQFF.

The chain carries TRBV5-1 and TRBJ1-5, with unresolved D. The CDR3 consists of 15 residues. V lost 0 bases to trimming and J lost 5 bases, with 12 bases between them. The V gene's germline CDR1 is SGHRS and CDR2 YFSETQ. CDR3 nucleotides: TGCGCCAGCAGCTTGGAAGGCAGTAACCATCAGCCCCAGCATTTT. This translates into CASSLEGSNHQPQHF.

The chain joins TRBV10-2 to TRBJ2-7, with D hard to call. Between the trimmed V and J ends, which lost 7 bases and 3 bases, there was a span of 13 bases. This CDR3 has 13 residues. Germline CDR1 WSHSY, CDR2 SAAADI. This chain's CDR3 is CASTGLGLYEQYF. The CDR3 nucleotides read TGCGCCAGCACAGGCCTCGGGCTCTACGAGCAGTACTTC.

The J gene is TRBJ2-3, the V gene TRBV27; 14 bases map to TRBD2. Germline V CDR1 and CDR2: MNHEY, SMNVEV (reference sequence). The CDR3 is 18 residues long. V was clipped by 3 bases and J by 3 bases; unmatched bases: 8. The CDR3 bases are TGTGCCAGCAGTTTTTACGGGACTAGCGGGGGAGGAACAGATACGCAGTATTTT. Amino acid sequence: CASSFYGTSGGGTDTQYF.

The chain has TRBV7-8 and TRBJ1-4; 8 bases agree with TRBD1. Germline trimming cut 5 bases from V and 2 bases from J; bases unmatched to any gene: 13. Per germline, CDR1 SGHVS and CDR2 FQNEAQ. The CDR3 has 18 residues. In DNA, the CDR3 is TGTGCCAGCAGCACCCGGCCCTCAGGGGGCACGACTAATGAAAAACTGTTTTTT. Its translation: CASSTRPSGGTTNEKLFF.

The chain couples TRBV21-1 to TRBJ2-7; the listed D gene, TRBD1, was not tested against the DNA. TRBV21-1 is designated a pseudogene. This CDR3 has 14 residues. The CDR3 DNA reads TGTGCCATCCAGCTGGACAGTCGCTACTGCGAGCAGTACTTC. Translating gives CAIQLDSRYCEQYF.

CDR3 region: CASSRDGVGYGYTF. The CDR3 DNA sequence: TGTGCCAGCAGCAGAGACGGGGTTGGCTATGGCTACACCTTC. The chain has TRBV7-9 and TRBJ1-2; no clear D gene. V gave up 5 bases and J gave up 4 bases, with 14 bases separating them. CDR1 is SEHNR, CDR2 FQNEAQ, per germline (reference sequence). This CDR3 region has 14 residues.

The rearrangement joins TRBV7-9 to TRBJ2-7; perhaps D is TRBD1 or TRBD2 (5 bases each). The CDR3 spans 16 residues. The V end was cut by 1 base, the J end by 5 bases, with 18 bases between. Germline-derived CDR1 and CDR2 are SEHNR and FQNEAQ (reference sequence). CDR3: CASSLGEGTTPDEQYF. For the CDR3, the DNA is TGTGCCAGCAGCTTAGGAGAGGGGACGACCCCTGACGAGCAGTACTTC.

This clonotype was seen only once. The chain couples TRBV5-1 to TRBJ2-7; tentative D call: TRBD2 (5 bases). The germline V gene encodes CDR1 SGHRS and CDR2 YFSETQ. There are 16 residues in the CDR3. Trimming removed 3 bases at V and 0 bases at J, with 16 bases between. In DNA form, the CDR3 reads TGCGCCAGCAGCTGGGCGACGGGATCCCTCTCCTACGAGCAGTACTTC. It encodes CASSWATGSLSYEQYF. Full variable domain (outside the CDR3, taken from reference TRBV5-1 and TRBJ2-7): KAGVTQTPRYLIKTRGQQVTLSCSPISGHRSVSWYQQTPGQGLQFLFEYFSETQRNKGNFPGRFSGRQFSNSRSEMNVSTLELGDSALYLCASSWATGSLSYEQYFGPGTRLTVT.

This chain uses TRBV19 with TRBJ1-5, with D unresolved. V was clipped by 7 bases and J by 11 bases, with 21 bases between them. Germline CDR1 reads LNHDA; CDR2 reads SQIVND (reference sequence). CDR3 length: 14 residues. CDR3 nucleotide sequence: TGTGCCAGTAAGAATTCTGGTCTTTCCAGGTCCCAGCATTTT. This codes for CASKNSGLSRSQHF. The full variable domain, rest sourced from reference TRBV19 and TRBJ1-5, is DGGITQSPKYLFRKEGQNVTLSCEQNLNHDAMYWYRQDPGQGLRLIYYSQIVNDFQKGDIAEGYSVSREKKESFPLTVTSAQKNPTAFYLCASKNSGLSRSQHFGDGTRLSIL.

The count of this clonotype is one. This sequence joins TRBV29-1 and TRBJ2-5, with 8 nucleotides matching TRBD1. V was clipped by 6 bases and J by 4 bases; unmatched bases: 10. CDR1 and CDR2 (germline): SQVTM, ANQGSEA. The CDR3 loop spans 14 amino acids. The CDR3 loop reads CSVRERTGPETQYF. The CDR3 nucleotides are TGCAGCGTCCGAGAGCGGACAGGGCCAGAGACCCAGTACTTC.

In its sample, this clonotype was seen once. The genes are TRBV11-2 and TRBJ2-3; the D is unclear. Trimming took off 4 bases at V and 1 base at J, with 9 bases between the two ends. The CDR3 runs to 14 residues. Germline loops: CDR1 SGHAT, CDR2 FQNNGV. The CDR3 reads CASSSPQGTDTQYF. In DNA form, the CDR3 reads TGTGCCAGCAGCTCCCCCCAGGGCACAGATACGCAGTATTTT.

CDR3 in DNA: TGTGCCAGCCGACCGGGGGACTATGGCTACACCTTC. As protein: CASRPGDYGYTF. The chain couples TRBV28 to TRBJ1-2, with D possibly TRBD1 on 5 matching bases. Germline V gives CDR1 MDHEN, CDR2 SYDVKM. The CDR3 sequence is 12 residues long. V was trimmed by 8 bases and J by 3 bases, leaving 10 bases between them.

This rearrangement joins TRBV30 to TRBJ2-7, with 7 positions matching TRBD2. The CDR3 spans 11 residues. CDR1 and CDR2 (germline): GTSNPN, SVGIG (reference sequence). The CDR3 DNA sequence: TGTGCTGTAGCGGGCACCTACGAGCAGTACTTC. Encoded protein: CAVAGTYEQYF.